This T cell receptor (beta chain) was retrieved from a study of T-cell reconstitution after alpha-beta-depleted transplantation in children. Study findings and constraints: About two months after transplant, alpha-beta T cells reportedly came from several hundred expanded graft clones. For some patients, TCRbeta diversity was high at day 60 because of recipient T cells and thymic progenitors that survived. T-cell counts and diversity at one year post-transplant came mainly from newly produced T cells.

Germline V gives CDR1 ENHRY, CDR2 SYGVKD. The V and J ends lost 2 bases and 6 bases respectively, with 8 bases between them. There are 13 residues in the CDR3. In the case of this clonotype: The antigen remains undetermined.

This sample's TCRbeta library carried unique molecular identifier barcodes. TCRdb itself ran the PCR reads through MiXCR, one entry per CDR3 protein. The table includes 90,000 to 130,000 distinct CDR3 sequences, 10% detected once. The source of this sequence is a boy aged 2 to 10 with acute lymphoblastic leukemia, due to receive a stem cell transplant. The sequencing used PBMCs, collected before TCRalphabeta/CD19-depleted stem cell transplant. This chain uses TRBV10-3 with TRBJ2-1; no definite D call. The CDR3 here is CAISEMGGNEQFF. The CDR3 DNA reads TGTGCCATCAGTGAGATGGGTGGCAATGAGCAGTTCTTC.